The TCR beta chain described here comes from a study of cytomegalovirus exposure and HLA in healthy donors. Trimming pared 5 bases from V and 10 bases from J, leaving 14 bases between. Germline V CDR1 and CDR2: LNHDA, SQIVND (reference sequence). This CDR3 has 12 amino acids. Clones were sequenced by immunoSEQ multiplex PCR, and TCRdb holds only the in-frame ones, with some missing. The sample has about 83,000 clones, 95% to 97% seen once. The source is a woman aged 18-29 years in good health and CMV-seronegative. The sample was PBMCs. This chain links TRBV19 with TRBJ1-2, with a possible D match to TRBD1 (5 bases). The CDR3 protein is CASSGVTDDYTF. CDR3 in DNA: TGTGCCAGTAGTGGCGTGACAGATGACTACACCTTC.